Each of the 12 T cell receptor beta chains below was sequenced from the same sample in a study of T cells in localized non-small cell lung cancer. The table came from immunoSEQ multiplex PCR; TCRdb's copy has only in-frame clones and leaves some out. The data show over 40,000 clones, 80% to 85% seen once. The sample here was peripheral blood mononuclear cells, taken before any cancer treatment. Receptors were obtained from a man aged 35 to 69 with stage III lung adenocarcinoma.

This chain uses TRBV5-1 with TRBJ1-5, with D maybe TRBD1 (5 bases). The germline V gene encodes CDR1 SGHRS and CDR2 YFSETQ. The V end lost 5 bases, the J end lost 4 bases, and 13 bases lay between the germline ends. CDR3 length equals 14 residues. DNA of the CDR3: TGCGCCAGCAGGCTGGGGCCTACGAATCAGCCCCAGCATTTT. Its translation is CASRLGPTNQPQHF.

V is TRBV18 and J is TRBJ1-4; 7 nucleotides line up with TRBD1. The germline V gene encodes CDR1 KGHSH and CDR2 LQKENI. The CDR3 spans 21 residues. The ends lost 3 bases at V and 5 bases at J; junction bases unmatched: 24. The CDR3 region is CASSPAIRDRNSPVGNEKLFF. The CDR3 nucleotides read TGTGCCAGCTCACCCGCCATCCGGGACAGAAATTCCCCGGTGGGAAATGAAAAACTGTTTTTT.

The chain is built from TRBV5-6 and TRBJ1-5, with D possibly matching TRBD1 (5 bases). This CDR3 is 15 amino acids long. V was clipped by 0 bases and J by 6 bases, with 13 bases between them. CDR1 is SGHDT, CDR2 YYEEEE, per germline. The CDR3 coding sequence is TGTGCCAGCAGCTTGGGGCAGGGTGGTAGTCAGCCCCAGCATTTT. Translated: CASSLGQGGSQPQHF.

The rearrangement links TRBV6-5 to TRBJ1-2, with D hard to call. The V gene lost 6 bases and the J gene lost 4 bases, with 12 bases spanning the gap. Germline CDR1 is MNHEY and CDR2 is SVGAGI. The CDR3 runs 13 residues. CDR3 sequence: CASSYDMGYGYTF. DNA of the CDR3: TGTGCCAGCAGCTATGACATGGGCTATGGCTACACCTTC.

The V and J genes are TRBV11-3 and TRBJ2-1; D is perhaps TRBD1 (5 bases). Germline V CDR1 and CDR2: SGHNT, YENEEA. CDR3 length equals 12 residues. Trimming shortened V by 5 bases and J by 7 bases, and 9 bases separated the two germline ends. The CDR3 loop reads CASSPGSNEQFF. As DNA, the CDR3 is TGTGCCAGCAGCCCAGGGTCAAATGAGCAGTTCTTC.

CDR3 DNA: TGTGCCAGCAGCCTAAACTTGGGGGGGACTAGCGGTTCCGTGTGGGAGACCCAGTACTTC. Translating it yields CASSLNLGGTSGSVWETQYF. The chain uses TRBV21-1 and TRBJ2-5; whether TRBD2, the table's D call, matches the DNA was not checked. TRBV21-1 represents a pseudogene. This CDR3 is built from 20 residues.

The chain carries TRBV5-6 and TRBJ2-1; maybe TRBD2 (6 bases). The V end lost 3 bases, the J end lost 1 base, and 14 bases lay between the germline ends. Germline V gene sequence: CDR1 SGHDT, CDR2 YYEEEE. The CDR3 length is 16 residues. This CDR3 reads CASSSEGRRSYNEQFF. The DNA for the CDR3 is TGTGCCAGCAGCTCCGAGGGGAGGCGGTCCTACAATGAGCAGTTCTTC.

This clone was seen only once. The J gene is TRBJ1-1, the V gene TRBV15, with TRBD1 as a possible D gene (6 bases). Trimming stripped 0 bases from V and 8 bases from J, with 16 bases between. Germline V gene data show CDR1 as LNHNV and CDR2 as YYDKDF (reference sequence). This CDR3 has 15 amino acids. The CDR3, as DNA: TGTGCCACCAGCAGAGATAGTGTGGGCAGGGGCGAAGCTTTCTTT. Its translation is CATSRDSVGRGEAFF.

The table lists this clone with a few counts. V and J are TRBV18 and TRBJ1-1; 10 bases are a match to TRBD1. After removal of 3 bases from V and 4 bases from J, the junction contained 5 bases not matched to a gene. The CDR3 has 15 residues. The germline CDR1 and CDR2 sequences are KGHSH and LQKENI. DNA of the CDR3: TGTGCCAGCTCACCGGGACAGGGGACTGGCACTGAAGCTTTCTTT. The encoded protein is CASSPGQGTGTEAFF.

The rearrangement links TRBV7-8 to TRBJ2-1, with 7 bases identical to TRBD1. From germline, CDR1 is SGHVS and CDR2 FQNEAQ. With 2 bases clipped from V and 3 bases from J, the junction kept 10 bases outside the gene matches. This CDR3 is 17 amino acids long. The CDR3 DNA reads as TGTGCCAGCAGCTTAAATTCGGGACAGAGGGACTACAATGAGCAGTTCTTC. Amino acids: CASSLNSGQRDYNEQFF.

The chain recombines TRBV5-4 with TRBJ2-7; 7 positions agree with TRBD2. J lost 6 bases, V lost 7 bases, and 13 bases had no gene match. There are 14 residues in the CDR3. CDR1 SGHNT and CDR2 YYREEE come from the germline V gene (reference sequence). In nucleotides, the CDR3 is TGTGCCAGCGCGGGGGAGCCGCGGGTCGTCGAGCAGTACTTC. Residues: CASAGEPRVVEQYF.

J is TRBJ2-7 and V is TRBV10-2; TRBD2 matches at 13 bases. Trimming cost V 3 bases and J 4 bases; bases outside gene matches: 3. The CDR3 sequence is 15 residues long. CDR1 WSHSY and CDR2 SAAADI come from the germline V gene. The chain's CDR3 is CASSEPGLAGYEQYF. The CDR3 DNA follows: TGCGCCAGCAGTGAACCGGGACTAGCGGGATACGAGCAGTACTTC.